This T cell receptor beta chain was sequenced during a study of metastatic and nonmetastatic thyroid tumors. Patients were all untreated before their thyroid surgery. TCRdb re-called clones via MiXCR from the PCR reads. The table records 30,000 or so clones, about 24% of them present only once. This clone came up many times. A read error may explain this, as a much larger clone is one base away. Different DNA sequences within this sample yield the same CDR3. With 5 bases removed from V and 8 bases from J, the gap between germline ends came to 16 bases. The CDR3 contains 13 residues. Germline V gene sequence: CDR1 SGDLS, CDR2 YYNGEE.

The chain has TRBV9 and TRBJ1-2; D perhaps matches TRBD1 (6 bases). This TCR derives from a female donor with papillary thyroid cancer or a benign thyroid nodule (not recorded which). Some clones in this sample may be carry-over from other donors' samples. Material for sequencing was blood. CDR3 DNA sequence: TGTGCCAGCAGTGTGGGGACAAGGGACGGCTACACCTTC. Translating gives CASSVGTRDGYTF. Drawing the rest from reference TRBV9 and TRBJ1-2, the complete variable domain is DSGVTQTPKHLITATGQRVTLRCSPRSGDLSVYWYQQSLDQGLQFLIQYYNGEERAKGNILERFSAQQFPDLHSELNLSSLELGDSALYFCASSVGTRDGYTFGSGTRLTVV.